The rows below give T cell receptor beta chains drawn from one sample of a study of human thymus T cells. Only in-frame clones appear in the TCRdb table, and some are missing; sequencing was by immunoSEQ multiplex PCR. The repertoire holds about 50,000 clones, roughly 94% seen once, with about 0.16% in the top ten. The material sequenced was blood. Receptors originate from a girl less than two years old with a congenital heart defect but otherwise immunologically healthy. Each CDR3 is given with its conserved first and last residue. The D gene is left open where the match is weak. The size entry is marked missing in some rows and otherwise reads once, few, many or a size class.

v_gene,d_gene,abundance,j_gene,CDR3nt,CDR3aa
TRBV27,NA,NA,TRBJ2-2,TGTGCCAGCAGTTTCCAAGGGGGCGGGGAGCTGTTTTTT,CASSFQGGGELFF
TRBV4-1,NA,NA,TRBJ2-7,TGCGCCAGCAGCCAATGGCAGGGCTCCTACGAGCAGTACTTC,CASSQWQGSYEQYF
TRBV27,NA,NA,TRBJ2-1,TGTGCCAGCGAAGCCGGCCTGAGCTCCTACAATGAGCAGTTCTTC,CASEAGLSSYNEQFF
TRBV19,NA,NA,TRBJ1-5,TGTGCCAGTAGGACTCCTTATAGCAATCAGCCCCAGCATTTT,CASRTPYSNQPQHF
TRBV7-9,TRBD2,NA,TRBJ2-1,TGTGCCAGCAGCCTACTTTCACGGGCTAGCGGGCTTAACAATGAGCAGTTCTTC,CASSLLSRASGLNNEQFF
TRBV18,NA,NA,TRBJ2-5,TGTGCCAGCTCCCCTACGGAGACCCAGTACTTC,CASSPTETQYF
TRBV4-2,NA,once,TRBJ2-3,TGTGCCAGCAGCCAAGACGGAGCCAACACAGATACGCAGTATTTT,CASSQDGANTDTQYF
TRBV6-1,NA,NA,TRBJ1-1,TGTGCCAGCAGTGGGGGAGGGCTCAGAAACACTGAAGCTTTCTTT,CASSGGGLRNTEAFF
TRBV11-2,TRBD2,once,TRBJ2-4,TGTGCCAGCAGTCAAAATAGACTAGCGGGAAGAAACATTCAGTACTTC,CASSQNRLAGRNIQYF
TRBV27,NA,NA,TRBJ1-6,TGTGCCAGCAGTTTAAGGCACCGGTACAGTTATAATTCACCCCTCCACTTT,CASSLRHRYSYNSPLHF
TRBV6-1,NA,NA,TRBJ2-5,TGTGCCAGCAGTGAACAGGGCCGAGAGACCCAGTACTTC,CASSEQGRETQYF
TRBV15,TRBD2,NA,TRBJ2-1,TGTGCCACCAGCAGAGATCGGTTGACGGGAGGGTACAATGAGCAGTTCTTC,CATSRDRLTGGYNEQFF
TRBV5-4,NA,NA,TRBJ1-1,TGTGCCAGCAGCCCGACAGGAAGGGCCACTGAAGCTTTCTTT,CASSPTGRATEAFF
TRBV2,NA,NA,TRBJ2-3,TGTGCCAGCAGTGGGGGAGATTTCACAGATACGCAGTATTTT,CASSGGDFTDTQYF
TRBV6-5,NA,NA,TRBJ1-2,TGTGCCAGCAGTCGGCAGGAGGGCTACACCTTC,CASSRQEGYTF
TRBV6-6,TRBD1,NA,TRBJ1-4,TGTGCCAGCAGTGGGGACAGGATTAATGAAAAACTGTTTTTT,CASSGDRINEKLFF
TRBV4-3,NA,NA,TRBJ2-4,TGCGCCAGCAGCCGAGGGACGGTAGCCAAAAACATTCAGTACTTC,CASSRGTVAKNIQYF
TRBV7-8,NA,NA,TRBJ2-3,TGTGCCAGCAGCTTAGTTGTACCAGATACGCAGTATTTT,CASSLVVPDTQYF
TRBV28,TRBD1,NA,TRBJ2-7,TGTGCCAGCAGTTTAAACAGATGGGACAGGGCGTCTCGGGAGCAGTACTTC,CASSLNRWDRASREQYF
TRBV6-6,TRBD2,NA,TRBJ2-1,TGTGCCAGCAGACTACTAGCGGGGTTTTTGGCAAATGAGCAGTTCTTC,CASRLLAGFLANEQFF